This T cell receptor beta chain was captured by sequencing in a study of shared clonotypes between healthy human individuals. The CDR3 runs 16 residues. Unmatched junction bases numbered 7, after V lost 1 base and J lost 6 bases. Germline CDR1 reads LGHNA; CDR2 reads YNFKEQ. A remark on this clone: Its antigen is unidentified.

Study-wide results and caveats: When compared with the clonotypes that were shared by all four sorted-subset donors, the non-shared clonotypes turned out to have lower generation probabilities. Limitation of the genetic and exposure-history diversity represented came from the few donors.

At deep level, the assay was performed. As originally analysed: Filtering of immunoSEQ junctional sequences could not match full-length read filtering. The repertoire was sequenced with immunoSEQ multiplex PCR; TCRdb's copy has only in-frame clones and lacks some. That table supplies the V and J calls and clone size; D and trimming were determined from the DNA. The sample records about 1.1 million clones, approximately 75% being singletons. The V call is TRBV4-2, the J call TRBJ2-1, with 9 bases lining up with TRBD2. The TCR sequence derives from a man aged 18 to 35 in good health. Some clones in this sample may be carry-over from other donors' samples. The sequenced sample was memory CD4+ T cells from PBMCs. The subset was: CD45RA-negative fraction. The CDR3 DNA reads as TGTGCCAGCAGCCAAGTCGCTAGCGGGACGGGCAATGAGCAGTTCTTC. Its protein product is CASSQVASGTGNEQFF.